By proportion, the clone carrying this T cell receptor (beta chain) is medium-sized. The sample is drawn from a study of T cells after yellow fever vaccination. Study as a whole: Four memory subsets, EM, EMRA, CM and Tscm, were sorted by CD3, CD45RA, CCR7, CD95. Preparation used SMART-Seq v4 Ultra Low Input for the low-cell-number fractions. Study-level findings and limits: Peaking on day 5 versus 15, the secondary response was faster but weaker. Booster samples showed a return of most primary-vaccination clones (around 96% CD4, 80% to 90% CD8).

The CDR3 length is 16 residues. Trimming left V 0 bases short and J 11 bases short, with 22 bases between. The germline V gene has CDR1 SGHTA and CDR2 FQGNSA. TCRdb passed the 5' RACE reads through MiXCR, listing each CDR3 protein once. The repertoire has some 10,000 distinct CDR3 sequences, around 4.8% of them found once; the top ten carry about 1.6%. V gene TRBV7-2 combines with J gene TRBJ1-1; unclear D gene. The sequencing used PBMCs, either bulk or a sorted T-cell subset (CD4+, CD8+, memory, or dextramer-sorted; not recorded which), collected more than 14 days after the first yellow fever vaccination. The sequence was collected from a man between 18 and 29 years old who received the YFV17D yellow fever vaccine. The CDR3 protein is CASSLAVNLDSGGAFF. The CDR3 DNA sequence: TGTGCCAGCAGCTTAGCGGTTAATCTTGATTCGGGTGGTGCTTTCTTT.